This T cell receptor (beta chain) was sequenced in a study of CD8 T cells in ankylosing spondylitis. This CDR3 is 15 amino acids long. The J segment lost 7 bases and the V segment lost 2 bases, leaving 7 bases of the junction unmatched. The germline CDR1 and CDR2 sequences are MDHEN and SYDVKM. In its sample, this clonotype was seen many times. Antigen unknown. Quantitative barcoded 5'-RACE was used to prepare TCR beta libraries. TCRdb ran MiXCR on the 5' RACE reads and lists one entry per CDR3 protein. Found here are around 150,000 distinct CDR3 sequences, about a sixth of them singletons; the top ten hold approximately 7.8%. General study points: A TCR beta motif of seven or eight highly homologous variants appeared characteristic of ankylosing spondylitis blood.

The sequencing sample was made of blood, either unsorted or a sorted T cell fraction (not recorded which). The receptor was derived from a male donor with ankylosing spondylitis or in good health (not recorded which). The V call is TRBV28, the J call TRBJ2-1, with TRBD2 matching 8 bases. CDR3 nucleotides: TGTGCCAGCAGTTTACCAGGACTAGCTGAAAATGAGCAGTTCTTC. Translating gives CASSLPGLAENEQFF.